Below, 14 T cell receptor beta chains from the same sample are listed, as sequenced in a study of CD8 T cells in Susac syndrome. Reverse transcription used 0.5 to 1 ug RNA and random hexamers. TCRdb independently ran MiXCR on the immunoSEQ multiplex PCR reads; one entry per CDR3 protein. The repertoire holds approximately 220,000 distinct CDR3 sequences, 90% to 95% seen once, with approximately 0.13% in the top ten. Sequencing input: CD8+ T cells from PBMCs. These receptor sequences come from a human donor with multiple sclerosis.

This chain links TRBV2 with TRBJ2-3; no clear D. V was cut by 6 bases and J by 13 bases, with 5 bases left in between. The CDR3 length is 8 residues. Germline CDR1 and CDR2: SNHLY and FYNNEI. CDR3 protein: CASRVEYF. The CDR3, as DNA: TGTGCCAGCAGGGTAGAGTATTTT. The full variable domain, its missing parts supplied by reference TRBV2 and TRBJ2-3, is EPEVTQTPSHQVTQMGQEVILRCVPISNHLYFYWYRQILGQKVEFLVSFYNNEISEKSEIFDDQFSVERPDGSNFTLKIRSTKLEDSAMYFCASRVEYFGPGTRLTVL.

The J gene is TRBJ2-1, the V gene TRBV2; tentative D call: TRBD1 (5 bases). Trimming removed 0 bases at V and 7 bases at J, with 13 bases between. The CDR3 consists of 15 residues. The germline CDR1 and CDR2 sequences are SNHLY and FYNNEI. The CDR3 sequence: CASSEAAGLRNEQFF. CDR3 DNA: TGTGCCAGCAGTGAAGCGGCAGGGTTGAGAAATGAGCAGTTCTTC.

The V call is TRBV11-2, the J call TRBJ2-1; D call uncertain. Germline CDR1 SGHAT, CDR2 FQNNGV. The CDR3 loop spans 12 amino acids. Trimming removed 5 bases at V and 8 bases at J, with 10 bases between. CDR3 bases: TGTGCCAGCAGCCAATTCCAAGATGAGCAGTTCTTC. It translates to CASSQFQDEQFF.

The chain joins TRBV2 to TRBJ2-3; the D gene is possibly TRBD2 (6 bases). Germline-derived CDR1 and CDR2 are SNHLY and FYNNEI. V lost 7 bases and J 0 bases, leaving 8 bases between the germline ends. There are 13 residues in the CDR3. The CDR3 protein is CASIGSSTDTQYF. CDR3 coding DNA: TGTGCCAGCATCGGGAGTAGCACAGATACGCAGTATTTT.

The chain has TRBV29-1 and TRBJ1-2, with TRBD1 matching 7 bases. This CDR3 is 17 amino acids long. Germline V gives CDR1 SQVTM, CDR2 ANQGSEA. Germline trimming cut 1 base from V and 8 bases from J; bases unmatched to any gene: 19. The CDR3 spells CSVEGHDNRGTFRGYTF. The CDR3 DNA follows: TGCAGCGTTGAAGGCCATGACAACAGGGGCACTTTTCGGGGCTACACCTTC.

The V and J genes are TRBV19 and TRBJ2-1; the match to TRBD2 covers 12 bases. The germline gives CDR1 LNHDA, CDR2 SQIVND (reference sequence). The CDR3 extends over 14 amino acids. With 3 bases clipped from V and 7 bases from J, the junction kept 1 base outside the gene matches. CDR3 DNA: TGTGCCAGTAGTATGACTAGCGGGGGTAATGAGCAGTTCTTC. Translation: CASSMTSGGNEQFF.

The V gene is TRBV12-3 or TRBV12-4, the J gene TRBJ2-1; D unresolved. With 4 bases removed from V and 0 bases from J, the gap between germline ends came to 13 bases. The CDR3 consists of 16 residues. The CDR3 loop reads CASSSSKRSSYNEQFF. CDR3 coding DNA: TGTGCCAGCAGTTCCTCCAAGAGGAGCTCCTACAATGAGCAGTTCTTC.

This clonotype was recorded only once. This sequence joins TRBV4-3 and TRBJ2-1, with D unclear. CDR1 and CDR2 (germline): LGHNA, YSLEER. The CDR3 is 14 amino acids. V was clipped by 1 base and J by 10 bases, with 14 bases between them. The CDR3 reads CASSQVVFLGEQFF. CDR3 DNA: TGCGCCAGCAGCCAAGTGGTCTTCCTAGGAGAGCAGTTCTTC.

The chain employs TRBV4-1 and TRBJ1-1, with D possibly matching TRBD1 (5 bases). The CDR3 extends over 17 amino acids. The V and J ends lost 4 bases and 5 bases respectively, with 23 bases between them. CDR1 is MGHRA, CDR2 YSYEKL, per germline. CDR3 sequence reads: CASSPEGPTEPGTEAFF. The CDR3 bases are TGCGCCAGCAGCCCCGAGGGGCCTACAGAGCCTGGAACTGAAGCTTTCTTT.

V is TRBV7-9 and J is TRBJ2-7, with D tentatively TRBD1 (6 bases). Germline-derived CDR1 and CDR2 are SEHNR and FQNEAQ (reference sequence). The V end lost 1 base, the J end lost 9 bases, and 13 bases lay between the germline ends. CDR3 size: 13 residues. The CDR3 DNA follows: TGTGCCAGCAGCTTAGGACAGGTTGGTAGGCAGTACTTC. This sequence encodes CASSLGQVGRQYF.

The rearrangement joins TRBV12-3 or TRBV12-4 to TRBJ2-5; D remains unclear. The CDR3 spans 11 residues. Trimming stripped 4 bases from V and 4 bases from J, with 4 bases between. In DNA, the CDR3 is TGTGCCAGCAGTTGGGGAGAGACCCAGTACTTC. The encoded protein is CASSWGETQYF.

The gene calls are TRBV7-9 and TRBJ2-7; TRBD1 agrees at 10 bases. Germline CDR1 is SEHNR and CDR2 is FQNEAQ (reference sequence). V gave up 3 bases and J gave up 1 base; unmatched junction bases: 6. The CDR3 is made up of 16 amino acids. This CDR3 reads CASSFFPGQGSYEQYF. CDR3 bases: TGTGCCAGCAGCTTTTTTCCGGGACAGGGGTCCTACGAGCAGTACTTC.

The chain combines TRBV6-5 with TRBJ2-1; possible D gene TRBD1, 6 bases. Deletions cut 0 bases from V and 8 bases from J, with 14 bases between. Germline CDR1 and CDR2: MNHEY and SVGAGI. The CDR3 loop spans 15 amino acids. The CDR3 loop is CASSYSEYKGDEQFF. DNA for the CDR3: TGTGCCAGCAGTTACTCGGAATATAAGGGGGATGAGCAGTTCTTC.

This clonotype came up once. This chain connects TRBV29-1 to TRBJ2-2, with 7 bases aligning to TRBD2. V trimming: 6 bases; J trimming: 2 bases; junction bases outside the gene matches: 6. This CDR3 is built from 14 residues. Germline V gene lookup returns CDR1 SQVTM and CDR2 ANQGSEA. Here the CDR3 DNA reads TGCAGCGTCGCCGGGACTACCAACACCGGGGAGCTGTTTTTT. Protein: CSVAGTTNTGELFF.